This T cell receptor (beta chain) was identified during a study of T-cell reconstitution after alpha-beta-depleted transplantation in children. For TCRbeta, the library was prepared with unique molecular identifiers. TCRdb processed the PCR reads anew with MiXCR; each CDR3 protein has one entry. The data show over 70,000 distinct CDR3 sequences, approximately 8.4% seen once. V lost 5 bases to trimming and J lost 2 bases, with 6 bases between them. The CDR3 covers 13 residues. CDR1 KGHSH and CDR2 LQKENI come from the germline V gene. This clonotype was picked up many times. This receptor was obtained from a human donor who donated a stem cell graft to a child with congenital amegakaryocytic thrombocytopenia. Sequenced material: PBMCs from the stem cell graft donor, taken from the stem cell graft. The rearrangement uses TRBV18 and TRBJ2-2; D gene unclear. CDR3 sequence reads: CASSNSNTGELFF. DNA for the CDR3: TGTGCCAGCTCAAACAGCAACACCGGGGAGCTGTTTTTT. Using reference TRBV18 and TRBJ2-2 for the parts outside the CDR3, the full variable domain is NAGVMQNPRHLVRRRGQEARLRCSPMKGHSHVYWYRQLPEEGLKFMVYLQKENIIDESGMPKERFSAEFPKEGPSILRIQQVVRGDSAAYFCASSNSNTGELFFGEGSRLTVL.